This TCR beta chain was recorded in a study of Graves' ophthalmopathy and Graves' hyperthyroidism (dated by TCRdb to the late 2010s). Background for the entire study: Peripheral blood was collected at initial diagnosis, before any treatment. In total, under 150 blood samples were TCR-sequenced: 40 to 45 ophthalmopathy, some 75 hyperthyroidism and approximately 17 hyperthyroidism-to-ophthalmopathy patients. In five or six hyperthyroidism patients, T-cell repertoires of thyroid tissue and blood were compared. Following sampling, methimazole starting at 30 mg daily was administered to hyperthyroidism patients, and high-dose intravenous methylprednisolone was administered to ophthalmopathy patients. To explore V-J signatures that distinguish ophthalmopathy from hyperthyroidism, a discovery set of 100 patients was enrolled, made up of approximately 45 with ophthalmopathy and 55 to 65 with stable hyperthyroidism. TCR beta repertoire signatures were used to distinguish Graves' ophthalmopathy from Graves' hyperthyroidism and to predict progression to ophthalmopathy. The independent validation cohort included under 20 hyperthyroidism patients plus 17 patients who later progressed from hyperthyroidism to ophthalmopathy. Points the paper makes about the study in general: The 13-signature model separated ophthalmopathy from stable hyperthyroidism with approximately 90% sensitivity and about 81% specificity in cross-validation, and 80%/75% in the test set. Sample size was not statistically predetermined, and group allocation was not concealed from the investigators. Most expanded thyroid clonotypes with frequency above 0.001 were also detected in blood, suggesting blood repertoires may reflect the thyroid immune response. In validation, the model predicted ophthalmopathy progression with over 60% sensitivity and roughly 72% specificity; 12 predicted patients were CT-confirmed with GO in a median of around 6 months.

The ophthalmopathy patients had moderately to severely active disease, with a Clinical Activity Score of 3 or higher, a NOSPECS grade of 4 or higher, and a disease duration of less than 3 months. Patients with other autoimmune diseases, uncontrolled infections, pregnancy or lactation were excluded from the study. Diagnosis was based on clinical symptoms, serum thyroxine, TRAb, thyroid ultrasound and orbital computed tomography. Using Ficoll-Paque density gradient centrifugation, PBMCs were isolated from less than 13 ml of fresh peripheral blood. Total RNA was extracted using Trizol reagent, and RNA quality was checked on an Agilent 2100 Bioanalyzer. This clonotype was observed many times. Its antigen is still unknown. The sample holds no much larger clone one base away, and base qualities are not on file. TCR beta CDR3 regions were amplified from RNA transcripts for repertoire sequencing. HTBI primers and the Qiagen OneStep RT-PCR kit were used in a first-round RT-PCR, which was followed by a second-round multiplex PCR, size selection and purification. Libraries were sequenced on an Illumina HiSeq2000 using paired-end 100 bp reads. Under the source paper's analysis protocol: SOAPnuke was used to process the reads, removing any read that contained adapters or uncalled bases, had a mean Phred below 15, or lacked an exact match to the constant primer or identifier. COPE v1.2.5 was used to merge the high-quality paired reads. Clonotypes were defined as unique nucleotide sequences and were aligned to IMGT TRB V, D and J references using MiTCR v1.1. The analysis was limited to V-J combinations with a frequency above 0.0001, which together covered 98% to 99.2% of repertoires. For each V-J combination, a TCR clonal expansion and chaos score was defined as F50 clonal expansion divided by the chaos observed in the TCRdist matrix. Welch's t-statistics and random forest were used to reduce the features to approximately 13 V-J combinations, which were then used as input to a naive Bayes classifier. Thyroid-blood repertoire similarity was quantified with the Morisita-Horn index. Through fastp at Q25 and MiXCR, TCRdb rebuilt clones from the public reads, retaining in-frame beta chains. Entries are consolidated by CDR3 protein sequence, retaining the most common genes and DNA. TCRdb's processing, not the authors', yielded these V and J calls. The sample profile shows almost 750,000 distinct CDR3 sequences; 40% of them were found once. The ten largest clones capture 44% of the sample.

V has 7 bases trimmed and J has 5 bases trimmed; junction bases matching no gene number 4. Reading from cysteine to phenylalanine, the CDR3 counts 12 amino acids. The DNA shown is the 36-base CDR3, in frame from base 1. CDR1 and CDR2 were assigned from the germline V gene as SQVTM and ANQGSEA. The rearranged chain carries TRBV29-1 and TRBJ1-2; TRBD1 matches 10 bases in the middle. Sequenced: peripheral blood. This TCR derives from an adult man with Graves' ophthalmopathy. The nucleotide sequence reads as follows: TGCAGCGCCGGACAGGGGGATTATGGCTACACCTTC. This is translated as CSAGQGDYGYTF. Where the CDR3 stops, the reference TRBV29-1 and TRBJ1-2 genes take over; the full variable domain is SAVISQKPSRDICQRGTSLTIQCQVDSQVTMMFWYRQQPGQSLTLIATANQGSEATYESGFVIDKFPISRPNLTFSTLTVSNMSPEDSSIYLCSAGQGDYGYTFGSGTRLTVV.